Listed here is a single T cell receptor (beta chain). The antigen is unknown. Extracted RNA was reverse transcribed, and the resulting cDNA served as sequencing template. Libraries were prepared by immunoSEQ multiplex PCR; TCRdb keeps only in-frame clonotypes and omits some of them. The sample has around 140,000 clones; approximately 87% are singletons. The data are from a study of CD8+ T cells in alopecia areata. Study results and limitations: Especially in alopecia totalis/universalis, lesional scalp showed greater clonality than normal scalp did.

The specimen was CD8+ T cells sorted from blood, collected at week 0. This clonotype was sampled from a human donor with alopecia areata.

Written as DNA, the CDR3 is TGTGCCTGGAGTGTACAGAGCACAGATACGCAGTATTTT. Encoded protein: CAWSVQSTDTQYF. The genes are TRBV30 and TRBJ2-3; no definite D call. Germline V gene sequence: CDR1 GTSNPN, CDR2 SVGIG (reference sequence). CDR3 length equals 13 residues. Deletions cut 0 bases from V and 0 bases from J, with 4 bases between.